These 5 T cell receptor beta chains were sequenced from one sample in a study of blood T cell repertoires in COVID-19. Profiling relied on immunoSEQ multiplex PCR, and the TCRdb table lists in-frame clones only, not all of them. The table shows roughly 350,000 clones, with 88% occurring only once. Sequenced material: peripheral blood. The receptors were sampled from a woman in her 50s with active or convalescent COVID-19.

V is TRBV5-1 and J is TRBJ2-2; 9 bases align to TRBD1. This CDR3 has 18 residues. The germline V gene encodes CDR1 SGHRS and CDR2 YFSETQ. The trim removed 4 bases at V and 1 base at J, leaving 11 bases unmatched. CDR3 protein: CASSQIRPGQGNTGELFF. In nucleotides, the CDR3 is TGCGCCAGCAGCCAAATCCGCCCGGGACAGGGGAACACCGGGGAGCTGTTTTTT.

This rearrangement joins TRBV7-2 to TRBJ2-1; no definite D call. This CDR3 has 14 residues. Deletions cut 4 bases from V and 9 bases from J, with 16 bases between. Germline V gene lookup returns CDR1 SGHTA and CDR2 FQGNSA. DNA of the CDR3: TGTGCCAGCAGCTACGCGGCCTGGATAGGTGAGCAGTTCTTC. As protein: CASSYAAWIGEQFF.

This sequence joins TRBV30 and TRBJ1-5; TRBD1 agrees at 7 bases. Per germline, CDR1 GTSNPN and CDR2 SVGIG (reference sequence). This CDR3 comprises 15 residues. V lost 3 bases, J lost 2 bases, and 7 bases stayed unmatched. The CDR3 nucleotides are TGTGCCTGGAGGGAATCCGGGACAGGCAATCAGCCCCAGCATTTT. This translates into CAWRESGTGNQPQHF.

This chain uses TRBV19 with TRBJ2-3, with no clear D. Germline CDR1 LNHDA, CDR2 SQIVND (reference sequence). Trimming removed 2 bases from V and 2 bases from J, with 11 bases in between. The CDR3 runs 15 residues. The CDR3 spells CASSIQVWHTDTQYF. The CDR3 DNA reads as TGTGCCAGTAGTATACAGGTGTGGCACACAGATACGCAGTATTTT.

A remark on this clone: At one end the junction does not follow the germline gene, possibly because of a read error. J is TRBJ2-7 and V is TRBV5-4, with D unresolved. CDR1 and CDR2 (germline): SGHNT, YYREEE (reference sequence). The CDR3 runs 12 residues. Written as DNA, the CDR3 is TGTGCCAGCAGCTTTACTTCCTCCGAGCAGTACTTC. Translating it yields CASSFTSSEQYF.